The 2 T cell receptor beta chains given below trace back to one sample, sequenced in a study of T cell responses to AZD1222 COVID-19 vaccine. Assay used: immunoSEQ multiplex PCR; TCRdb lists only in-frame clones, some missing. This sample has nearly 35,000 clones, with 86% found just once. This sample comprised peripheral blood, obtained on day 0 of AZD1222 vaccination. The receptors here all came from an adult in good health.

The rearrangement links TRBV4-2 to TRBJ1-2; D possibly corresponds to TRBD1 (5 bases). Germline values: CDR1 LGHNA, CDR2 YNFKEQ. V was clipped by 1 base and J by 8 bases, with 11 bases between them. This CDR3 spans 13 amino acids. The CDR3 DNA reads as TGTGCCAGCAGCCAAGTTGGAGGGGACGGCTACACCTTC. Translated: CASSQVGGDGYTF.

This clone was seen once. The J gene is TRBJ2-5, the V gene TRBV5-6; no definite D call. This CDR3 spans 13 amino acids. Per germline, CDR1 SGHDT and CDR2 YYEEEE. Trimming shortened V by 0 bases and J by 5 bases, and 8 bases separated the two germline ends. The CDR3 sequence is CASSLGGPETQYF. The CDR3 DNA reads TGTGCCAGCAGCTTGGGGGGTCCGGAGACCCAGTACTTC.